A selection of T cell receptor beta chains follows, all from one sample in a study of T cell changes during pregnancy in multiple sclerosis. TCRdb's copy holds only in-frame clones and misses some; the assay was immunoSEQ multiplex PCR. Among tens of thousands of clones listed, over 85% were seen once. Sequenced material: CD4+ T cells from peripheral blood mononuclear cells, taken before pregnancy. The receptors shown here come from a female donor with multiple sclerosis, enrolled in a pregnancy study. The conserved cysteine and the conserved F or W are not part of the CDR3 here. A D gene is named only where the DNA matches it firmly.

>TRBD1|TRBJ1-1|TRBV19
ASRPQGMYTEAF
>.|TRBJ2-6|TRBV27
ASSLRAGAGANVLT
>TRBD1|TRBJ1-5|TRBV28
ATNRDRGLQPQH
>.|TRBJ1-5|TRBV19
ASSINREVGQPQH
>.|TRBJ2-1|TRBV2
ASSEQGFYNEQF
>.|TRBJ1-1|TRBV19
ASRVGANLNTEAF
>.|TRBJ2-1|TRBV28
ASSRAGPEGLSF
>.|TRBJ1-5|TRBV5-1
ASSLEEHPAGQPQH
>.|TRBJ2-7|TRBV30
AWMVGVREQY
>TRBD2|TRBJ2-5|TRBV15
ATSREASGETQY
>.|TRBJ1-5|TRBV27
ASSLGGGHNQPQH
>TRBD1|TRBJ2-1|TRBV5-8
ASSRGQGPQF
>.|TRBJ1-2|TRBV6-5
ASSSSAGGFYGYT
>.|TRBJ1-5|TRBV5-1
ASSLASGGGQPQH
>.|TRBJ2-1|TRBV7-9
ASSLNTYNEQF
>TRBD1|TRBJ2-5|TRBV5-6
ASSVRQGKQTQY
>.|TRBJ1-5|TRBV28
ASTPSRGRGQQPQH
>TRBD1|TRBJ2-5|TRBV7-9
ASSYGTGGFKETQY
>.|TRBJ2-1|TRBV11-2
ASSPPGLVTYNEQF
>.|TRBJ1-2|TRBV10-3
AIRQGSDNYGYT
>.|TRBJ2-3|TRBV9
ASSKVRDPNTDTQY
>TRBD1|TRBJ1-2|TRBV5-6
ASSATGTGVHGYT